This TCR beta chain was observed in a study of T-cell reconstitution after alpha-beta-depleted transplantation in children. The V end was cut by 1 base, the J end by 1 base, with 11 bases between. Looked up from germline, CDR1 is SGDLS and CDR2 is YYNGEE. The CDR3 runs to 16 residues. Unique molecular identifiers featured in how the TCRbeta library was prepared. TCRdb called the PCR reads again in MiXCR, with one record for every CDR3 protein. The data hold some 440,000 distinct CDR3 sequences, with 16% observed a single time. This clonotype originated in a boy under two years old who had a stem cell transplant for Wiskott-Aldrich syndrome, so the T cells may come from the graft donor. The chain is built from TRBV9 and TRBJ2-2; unclear D gene. The sample in question was PBMCs, mostly from graft donor cells, obtained 360 days after TCRalphabeta/CD19-depleted stem cell transplant. CDR3 DNA: TGTGCCAGCAGCGTAAGCGCGGTTGGGAACACCGGGGAGCTGTTTTTT. Protein: CASSVSAVGNTGELFF.